This T cell receptor (beta chain) was found in a study of T-cell reconstitution after alpha-beta-depleted transplantation in children. Preparation of the TCRbeta library used unique molecular identifiers. One entry per CDR3 protein results from TCRdb running MiXCR on the PCR reads. This table holds about 500,000 distinct CDR3 sequences, approximately 29% found once. The germline V gene encodes CDR1 DFQATT and CDR2 SNEGSKA (reference sequence). The V end was cut by 2 bases, the J end by 3 bases, with 11 bases between. The CDR3 has 15 amino acids. The clonotype was recovered from a human donor who donated a stem cell graft to a child with aplastic anemia. This chain joins TRBV20-1 and TRBJ1-6, with D perhaps TRBD1 (5 bases). Sequencing used PBMCs from the stem cell graft donor, obtained from the stem cell graft. Here the CDR3 reads CSARYGGGYNSPLHF. As DNA, the CDR3 is TGCAGTGCTAGATACGGGGGTGGCTATAATTCACCCCTCCACTTT.